The 14 T cell receptor beta chains listed next were all sequenced from one sample in a study of cytomegalovirus exposure and HLA in healthy donors. TCRdb's copy holds only in-frame clones and misses some; the assay was immunoSEQ multiplex PCR. The sample yields hundreds of thousands of clones, approximately 87% seen once. Sequenced material: PBMCs. The source of these receptors is a woman aged 18-30 years in good health and CMV-seronegative.

This chain connects TRBV5-1 to TRBJ1-2; D is possibly TRBD1 (5 bases). CDR1 is SGHRS and CDR2 is YFSETQ in the germline V gene. Trimming stripped 1 base from V and 8 bases from J, with 30 bases between. This CDR3 comprises 19 residues. The chain's CDR3 is CASSLTANPREPLSIGYTF. CDR3 DNA sequence: TGCGCCAGCAGCTTGACAGCGAACCCCAGGGAACCCCTAAGTATCGGCTACACCTTC.

This sequence joins TRBV9 and TRBJ2-3, with 7 bases aligning to TRBD2. CDR3 length: 18 amino acids. Trimming took 4 bases from V and 0 from J; bases not matched to a gene: 14. The V gene's germline CDR1 is SGDLS and CDR2 YYNGEE. CDR3 amino acids: CASSPPTGGLVSTDTQYF. The DNA of the CDR3 is TGTGCCAGCAGCCCACCAACGGGGGGATTGGTTAGCACAGATACGCAGTATTTT.

Written as DNA, the CDR3 is TGTGCCAGCAGTTCCCCGGACAGTGTGAACACCGGGGAGCTGTTTTTT. Translating it yields CASSSPDSVNTGELFF. The gene calls are TRBV27 and TRBJ2-2, with D possibly matching TRBD1 (6 bases). Germline CDR1 MNHEY, CDR2 SMNVEV (reference sequence). CDR3 length equals 16 residues. Trimming pared 4 bases from V and 1 base from J, leaving 13 bases between.

V and J are TRBV7-6 and TRBJ2-1; maybe TRBD2 (6 bases). With 7 bases removed from V and 9 bases from J, the gap between germline ends came to 22 bases. Germline values: CDR1 SGHVS, CDR2 FNYEAQ. The CDR3 runs 15 residues. In DNA, the CDR3 is TGTGCCAGCACCGCCGGGCAGGGAGGAGCTTCTGAGCAGTTCTTC. Protein: CASTAGQGGASEQFF.

The rearrangement joins TRBV21-1 to TRBJ2-5; the table's D call, TRBD1, has no DNA check behind it. TRBV21-1 corresponds to a pseudogene. The CDR3 length is 16 residues. CDR3 nucleotide sequence: TGTGCCAGCAGCAAACATAGGGGACACTCACATTGGACCCAGTACTTC. As protein: CASSKHRGHSHWTQYF.

This clone turned up a few times. The chain couples TRBV11-2 to TRBJ1-1, with D possibly TRBD1 on 6 matching bases. CDR3 length equals 13 residues. With 7 bases removed from V and 8 bases from J, the gap between germline ends came to 17 bases. Looked up from germline, CDR1 is SGHAT and CDR2 is FQNNGV. The CDR3: CASNSGAGVEAFF. The CDR3 nucleotides read TGTGCCAGCAACTCAGGGGCAGGGGTCGAAGCTTTCTTT.

This chain joins TRBV5-6 and TRBJ2-7; D perhaps matches TRBD2 (7 bases). Germline V gene sequence: CDR1 SGHDT, CDR2 YYEEEE. V lost 4 bases and J lost 2, with 28 bases in between. This CDR3 has 19 residues. The DNA for the CDR3 is TGTGCCAGCAGCCCTGGGGGGGGCGTGACAGGTAGGTTAACCTACGAGCAGTACTTC. As protein: CASSPGGGVTGRLTYEQYF. Supplemented by reference TRBV5-6 and TRBJ2-7, the full variable domain reads DAGVTQSPTHLIKTRGQQVTLRCSPKSGHDTVSWYQQALGQGPQFIFQYYEEEERQRGNFPDRFSGHQFPNYSSELNVNALLLGDSALYLCASSPGGGVTGRLTYEQYFGPGTRLTVT.

CDR3 amino acids: CASATSGYEQYF. The CDR3 DNA is TGTGCCAGTGCAACTAGCGGCTACGAGCAGTACTTC. This chain joins TRBV2 and TRBJ2-7, with 8 bases fitting TRBD2. The CDR3 extends over 12 amino acids. The V segment lost 9 bases and the J segment 3 bases; nucleotides outside the gene matches: 4. Germline V CDR1 and CDR2: SNHLY, FYNNEI. Based on the CDR3 plus reference TRBV2 and TRBJ2-7, the full variable domain is EPEVTQTPSHQVTQMGQEVILRCVPISNHLYFYWYRQILGQKVEFLVSFYNNEISEKSEIFDDQFSVERPDGSNFTLKIRSTKLEDSAMYFCASATSGYEQYFGPGTRLTVT.

This sequence joins TRBV10-3 and TRBJ2-1; perhaps TRBD1 as D (6 bases). The CDR3 is 14 amino acids. Germline CDR1 and CDR2: ENHRY and SYGVKD. V was clipped by 5 bases and J by 5 bases, with 13 bases between them. CDR3 in DNA: TGTGCCATCAGTCGAACAGGGATCAACAATGAGCAGTTCTTC. Amino acids: CAISRTGINNEQFF.

V gene TRBV7-9 combines with J gene TRBJ2-7; TRBD1 matches at 8 bases. The CDR3 is 17 residues long. Losses at the gene ends were 4 bases for V and 2 bases for J; bases not matched to a gene: 13. From germline, CDR1 is SEHNR and CDR2 FQNEAQ (reference sequence). The CDR3 coding sequence is TGTGCCAGCAGCTCGCACCATGACAGGGGTGGAACCTACGAGCAGTACTTC. Translation gives CASSSHHDRGGTYEQYF.

The chain links TRBV2 to TRBJ2-2; TRBD2 matches at 13 bases. J lost 13 bases, V lost 5 bases, and 10 bases had no gene match. The CDR3 has 15 residues. Germline V gene data show CDR1 as SNHLY and CDR2 as FYNNEI. CDR3 loop: CASSFRTSGSDGLFF. CDR3 DNA sequence: TGTGCCAGCAGTTTTCGGACTAGCGGGAGTGACGGGCTGTTTTTT.

In this sample, this clone turned up once. This chain joins TRBV28 and TRBJ1-2; TRBD1 aligns across 8 bases. The germline CDR1 and CDR2 sequences are MDHEN and SYDVKM. Trimming removed 5 bases from V and 3 bases from J; junction bases left unmatched: 17. This CDR3 is built from 18 residues. The chain's CDR3 is CASSAPSDRESGDYGYTF. The CDR3 region has the DNA TGTGCCAGCAGTGCTCCATCGGACAGGGAATCCGGAGACTATGGCTACACCTTC.

The sample holds a few counts of this clone. The CDR3, as DNA: TGTGCTAGTGGTGCGGACAGGGCCGACGAGCAGTACTTC. It encodes CASGADRADEQYF. The chain links TRBV12-5 to TRBJ2-7, with 8 nucleotides matching TRBD1. The CDR3 runs 13 residues. Germline V gene data show CDR1 as LGHNT and CDR2 as FRNRAP. The V gene end was trimmed by 5 bases and the J gene end by 5 bases; junction bases not matched to a gene: 5.

The gene calls are TRBV9 and TRBJ2-7; 8 positions match TRBD1. V shed 0 bases and J 5 bases; nucleotides not matched to a gene: 13. The germline CDR1 and CDR2 sequences are SGDLS and YYNGEE. The CDR3 runs 17 residues. CDR3 sequence (DNA): TGTGCCAGCAGCGTAGGAAGTGGAGGACAGGGTTTTAACGAGCAGTACTTC. It codes for CASSVGSGGQGFNEQYF.